This entry concerns a single T cell receptor (beta chain). Antigen specificity is unknown. Profiled with immunoSEQ multiplex PCR; TCRdb holds only in-frame clones, not every one. Here the sample spans 100,000 to 140,000 clones, approximately 89% being singletons. The data were taken from a study of OX40 agonist ivuxolimab in advanced cancers. Study results and limitations: In CD8+ T cells, expanded clones were on average more numerous than in CD4+. The study observed clonal expansion of CD4+ and CD8+ blood T cells by week 6 at 0.1 to 3.0 mg/kg.

Germline CDR1 and CDR2: SGDLS and YYNGEE. The CDR3 consists of 14 residues. V gave up 3 bases and J gave up 6 bases; unmatched junction bases: 2. The material was CD4+ or CD8+ T cells sorted from blood, obtained in a trial of the OX40 agonist ivuxolimab. This clonotype originated in an adult with an advanced solid tumor such as melanoma, head and neck, liver or kidney cancer. The V gene is TRBV9, the J gene TRBJ2-3; 12 nucleotides align to TRBD2. The CDR3 coding sequence is TGTGCCAGCAGCGCCGGGACTAGCGGGGATACGCAGTATTTT. Translating gives CASSAGTSGDTQYF.